The 30 T cell receptor beta chains listed next were all sequenced from one sample in a study of blood T cell repertoires in COVID-19. Profiled with immunoSEQ multiplex PCR; TCRdb holds only in-frame clones, not every one. The sample lists hundreds of thousands of clones; roughly 90% were seen once. The sample comprised PBMCs or T cells enriched from blood (not recorded which). These TCRs come from a man between 60 and 75 years old who had recovered from COVID-19.

This chain joins TRBV19 and TRBJ1-4; D is perhaps TRBD1 (5 bases). This CDR3 contains 16 residues. The germline CDR1 and CDR2 sequences are LNHDA and SQIVND (reference sequence). Between the trimmed V and J ends, which lost 1 base and 1 base, there was a span of 10 bases. The CDR3 reads CASSIGGGVTNEKLFF. DNA of the CDR3: TGTGCCAGTAGTATAGGAGGAGGGGTAACTAATGAAAAACTGTTTTTT.

The chain joins TRBV9 to TRBJ1-6; possibly TRBD1 for D (6 bases). Trimming pared 3 bases from V and 2 bases from J, leaving 12 bases between. There are 16 residues in the CDR3. Germline lookup yields CDR1 SGDLS and CDR2 YYNGEE. The CDR3 bases are TGTGCCAGCAGCGAGGCAGGGGACCCCTATAATTCACCCCTCCACTTT. Protein product: CASSEAGDPYNSPLHF.

The sample holds one count of this clone. This chain links TRBV30 with TRBJ1-2; D gene ambiguous. V lost 0 bases, J lost 1 base, and 15 bases lay in between. Looked up from germline, CDR1 is GTSNPN and CDR2 is SVGIG (reference sequence). This CDR3 region has 16 residues. CDR3 in amino acids: CAWSVPLDPLNYGYTF. Written as DNA, the CDR3 is TGTGCCTGGAGTGTACCTCTAGACCCTCTTAACTATGGCTACACCTTC.

The rearrangement links TRBV10-2 to TRBJ2-1; TRBD2 matches 15 bases. J lost 4 bases, V lost 2 bases, and 3 bases had no gene match. The germline V gene encodes CDR1 WSHSY and CDR2 SAAADI. This CDR3 contains 17 residues. The CDR3 DNA reads as TGCGCCAGCAGTGAGACCGGACTAGCGGGAGGGTACAATGAGCAGTTCTTC. It is translated as CASSETGLAGGYNEQFF.

The chain joins TRBV5-1 to TRBJ2-3, with a weak D call TRBD2 (6 bases). V was pared by 4 bases and J by 6 bases, with 12 bases between. Germline CDR1 and CDR2: SGHRS and YFSETQ. CDR3 length: 13 amino acids. The CDR3 coding sequence is TGCGCCAGCAGCCCGACTAGTTCGGATACGCAGTATTTT. It codes for CASSPTSSDTQYF.

The rearrangement joins TRBV9 to TRBJ2-3; 10 bases match TRBD2. The length of the CDR3 is 13 residues. V was pared by 3 bases and J by 5 bases, with 0 bases of the junction left unmatched. CDR1 and CDR2 from the germline V gene are SGDLS and YYNGEE. The DNA for the CDR3 is TGTGCCAGCAGCGGGACTAGCGGAGATACGCAGTATTTT. Protein sequence: CASSGTSGDTQYF.

The V and J genes are TRBV6-1 and TRBJ1-2, with a possible D match to TRBD1 (5 bases). Trimming took off 2 bases at V and 7 bases at J, with 20 bases between the two ends. Germline CDR1 is MNHNS and CDR2 is SASEGT. The CDR3 runs 16 residues. CDR3: CASSERLTTVFRGYTF. Written as DNA, the CDR3 is TGTGCCAGCAGTGAACGGTTGACGACAGTTTTCCGTGGCTACACCTTC.

The rearrangement uses TRBV6-2 or TRBV6-3 and TRBJ2-5; 9 bases line up with TRBD2. Germline values: CDR1 MNHEY, CDR2 SVGEGT. Germline trimming cut 6 bases from V and 8 bases from J; bases unmatched to any gene: 10. The CDR3 spans 14 residues. As DNA, the CDR3 is TGTGCCAGCAGCCCTAGCGGGGCCGCAGGTACCCAGTACTTC. Residues: CASSPSGAAGTQYF.

This clone was seen just once. The chain couples TRBV9 to TRBJ1-5, with D possibly being TRBD1 (5 bases). The CDR3 is 14 amino acids. V was clipped by 4 bases and J by 3 bases, with 11 bases between them. Germline CDR1 and CDR2: SGDLS and YYNGEE. As DNA, the CDR3 is TGTGCCAGCAGCCAGGGTGGAAACAATCAGCCCCAGCATTTT. Its translation is CASSQGGNNQPQHF.

Written as DNA, the CDR3 is TGTGCCAGCAGCTTAAATGGCGGTTCTCTCCTACAGAACACTGAAGCTTTCTTT. Encoded protein: CASSLNGGSLLQNTEAFF. The rearrangement links TRBV7-3 to TRBJ1-1; no definite D call. CDR1 SGHTA and CDR2 FQGTGA come from the germline V gene. The CDR3 loop spans 18 amino acids. Trimming removed 1 base at V and 1 base at J, with 19 bases between.

V usage is TRBV7-2 and J usage is TRBJ1-6; tentatively, D is TRBD1 (5 bases). V lost 7 bases and J lost 8, with 12 bases in between. The CDR3 has 13 residues. CDR1 and CDR2 (germline): SGHTA, FQGNSA. In DNA form, the CDR3 reads TGTGCCAGCACCCCCCCGGGGGATTCACCCCTCCACTTT. Its protein is CASTPPGDSPLHF.

The chain's CDR3 is CATSAGGTGKTDTQYF. In DNA form, the CDR3 reads TGTGCCACCAGTGCTGGGGGGACAGGGAAGACAGATACGCAGTATTTT. The chain combines TRBV24-1 with TRBJ2-3; 9 bases map to TRBD1. The germline V gene has CDR1 KGHDR and CDR2 SFDVKD. The CDR3 covers 16 residues. V lost 5 bases, J lost 3 bases, and 8 bases stayed unmatched.

The chain carries TRBV2 and TRBJ1-4, with 7 bases that match TRBD1. Germline V gene lookup returns CDR1 SNHLY and CDR2 FYNNEI. The CDR3 runs to 15 residues. The V gene end was trimmed by 9 bases and the J gene end by 2 bases; junction bases not matched to a gene: 9. The CDR3: CARNTGTDTNEKLFF. The CDR3 nucleotides read TGTGCCAGGAACACCGGGACAGATACTAATGAAAAACTGTTTTTT.

V gene TRBV11-3 combines with J gene TRBJ2-7, with TRBD2 as a possible D gene (6 bases). V dropped 1 base and J dropped 7 bases, with 14 bases sitting between them. The CDR3 runs 14 residues. Germline lookup yields CDR1 SGHNT and CDR2 YENEEA. CDR3 in amino acids: CASSLGLGSTEQYF. DNA for the CDR3: TGTGCCAGCAGCTTAGGCCTCGGGAGTACGGAGCAGTACTTC.

The V and J genes are TRBV4-1 and TRBJ1-1; possible D gene TRBD1, 5 bases. The CDR3 runs 13 residues. V lost 1 base to trimming and J lost 4 bases, with 7 bases between them. Germline V gene data show CDR1 as MGHRA and CDR2 as YSYEKL. The CDR3: CASSQVGGTEAFF. DNA for the CDR3: TGCGCCAGCAGCCAAGTGGGGGGCACTGAAGCTTTCTTT.

The rearrangement links TRBV11-3 to TRBJ2-1, with TRBD2 matching 8 bases. Looked up from germline, CDR1 is SGHNT and CDR2 is YENEEA. Unmatched junction bases numbered 2, after V lost 1 base and J lost 3 bases. The CDR3 is 15 amino acids. CDR3 sequence: CASSLGGTSYNEQFF. The CDR3 DNA follows: TGTGCCAGCAGCTTAGGGGGGACTAGCTACAATGAGCAGTTCTTC.

The count of this clone is one. J is TRBJ2-7 and V is TRBV7-2; a weak D match, TRBD1 (6 bases). This CDR3 comprises 15 residues. V was shortened by 5 bases and J by 4 bases, with 18 bases between the two germline ends. Germline V gives CDR1 SGHTA, CDR2 FQGNSA. The CDR3 loop reads CASSAVTGYGYEQYF. The CDR3 DNA is TGTGCCAGCAGCGCCGTTACAGGGTACGGTTACGAGCAGTACTTC.

As to this clone: At the DNA level, this CDR3 is encoded by other sequences in the same sample as well. The chain is built from TRBV5-1 and TRBJ1-4, with TRBD1 as a possible D gene (6 bases). The germline V and J ends were trimmed by 2 bases and 3 bases, with 8 bases remaining between them. There are 14 residues in the CDR3. Germline-derived CDR1 and CDR2 are SGHRS and YFSETQ. The CDR3 protein is CASSLQGSNEKLFF. For the CDR3, the DNA is TGCGCCAGCAGCTTACAGGGCTCTAATGAAAAACTGTTTTTT.

The chain uses TRBV4-1 and TRBJ1-5; D perhaps matches TRBD1 (5 bases). This CDR3 region has 16 residues. The germline V and J ends were trimmed by 0 bases and 1 base, with 10 bases remaining between them. Germline loops: CDR1 MGHRA, CDR2 YSYEKL. CDR3 sequence reads: CASSQEEGRSNQPQHF. The CDR3 DNA reads as TGCGCCAGCAGCCAAGAAGAGGGGAGGAGCAATCAGCCCCAGCATTTT.

The chain joins TRBV5-1 to TRBJ2-3; TRBD2 matches at 8 bases. CDR1 is SGHRS and CDR2 is YFSETQ in the germline V gene. The CDR3 is 16 residues long. The V gene end was trimmed by 4 bases and the J gene end by 1 base; junction bases not matched to a gene: 8. This CDR3 is CASSQTGTRGTDTQYF. In nucleotides, the CDR3 is TGCGCCAGCAGCCAAACCGGGACTAGAGGCACAGATACGCAGTATTTT.

The gene calls are TRBV10-3 and TRBJ1-1; possible D gene TRBD1, 6 bases. The germline gives CDR1 ENHRY, CDR2 SYGVKD. V gave up 0 bases and J gave up 3 bases, with 14 bases separating them. The CDR3 contains 16 residues. The CDR3 here is CAISESIAGEDTEAFF. DNA of the CDR3: TGTGCCATCAGTGAGTCGATTGCAGGGGAAGACACTGAAGCTTTCTTT.

The V gene is TRBV18, the J gene TRBJ2-7; 10 nucleotides line up with TRBD1. Germline V CDR1 and CDR2: KGHSH, LQKENI. The V segment lost 6 bases and the J segment 5 bases; nucleotides outside the gene matches: 16. The CDR3 is 17 residues long. CDR3 protein: CASSPYVSDRGIDEQYF. The CDR3 bases are TGTGCCAGCTCTCCATACGTCTCGGACAGGGGGATCGACGAGCAGTACTTC.

This rearrangement joins TRBV18 to TRBJ1-4; TRBD1 might be the D (6 bases). From germline, CDR1 is KGHSH and CDR2 LQKENI. V was clipped by 2 bases and J by 7 bases, with 14 bases between them. The CDR3 has 15 amino acids. CDR3 sequence reads: CASSPGGRESEKLFF. Written as DNA, the CDR3 is TGTGCCAGCTCACCAGGGGGCAGGGAATCTGAAAAACTGTTTTTT.

This clone has a handful of counts. This chain connects TRBV18 to TRBJ1-6; 8 positions agree with TRBD1. The J segment lost 6 bases and the V segment lost 6 bases, leaving 4 bases of the junction unmatched. This CDR3 is 14 amino acids long. CDR1 is KGHSH, CDR2 LQKENI, per germline. CDR3 DNA sequence: TGTGCCAGCTCCCCAGGGGGCGGTAATTCACCCCTCCACTTT. Translated: CASSPGGGNSPLHF.

The chain carries TRBV30 and TRBJ1-6, with 7 bases fitting TRBD1. The length of the CDR3 is 15 residues. J lost 0 bases, V lost 4 bases, and 3 bases had no gene match. The V gene's germline CDR1 is GTSNPN and CDR2 SVGIG (reference sequence). The CDR3 region has the DNA TGTGCCTGGACGGGACAGTCCTCCTATAATTCACCCCTCCACTTT. Translated: CAWTGQSSYNSPLHF.

This chain links TRBV6-5 with TRBJ1-2, with D possibly being TRBD1 (5 bases). This CDR3 region has 13 residues. Germline lookup yields CDR1 MNHEY and CDR2 SVGAGI. V was pared by 7 bases and J by 4 bases, with 13 bases between. The CDR3 loop reads CASTERQSYGYTF. CDR3 DNA sequence: TGTGCCAGCACCGAGCGACAGAGCTATGGCTACACCTTC.

V is TRBV19 and J is TRBJ2-7; D is unresolved. The V end was cut by 1 base, the J end by 3 bases, with 19 bases between. CDR3 size: 17 residues. The V gene's germline CDR1 is LNHDA and CDR2 SQIVND (reference sequence). The CDR3 DNA sequence: TGTGCCAGTAGTATAGGTGTCGGCGGAGCACAACACTACGAGCAGTACTTC. As protein: CASSIGVGGAQHYEQYF.

The rearrangement joins TRBV6-6 to TRBJ1-5, with 7 bases that match TRBD1. CDR3 length equals 15 residues. The J segment lost 0 bases and the V segment lost 6 bases, leaving 5 bases of the junction unmatched. CDR1 MNHNY and CDR2 SVGAGI come from the germline V gene (reference sequence). CDR3 sequence reads: CASRRQGDSNQPQHF. The CDR3 DNA is TGTGCCAGCAGACGACAGGGCGATAGCAATCAGCCCCAGCATTTT.

The CDR3 DNA reads as TGTGCCAGCAGCTTCCGGGACAGAAGCTCCTACGAGCAGTACTTC. It codes for CASSFRDRSSYEQYF. The V and J genes are TRBV5-5 and TRBJ2-7; the match to TRBD1 covers 7 bases. The ends lost 2 bases at V and 0 bases at J; junction bases unmatched: 5. The CDR3 consists of 15 residues. CDR1 and CDR2 from the germline V gene are SGHKS and YYEKEE (reference sequence).

The J gene is TRBJ1-1, the V gene TRBV7-6; weak D call: TRBD1 (5 bases). This CDR3 is built from 15 residues. Per germline, CDR1 SGHVS and CDR2 FNYEAQ. V lost 5 bases and J lost 0, with 13 bases in between. CDR3 sequence (DNA): TGTGCCAGCAGCGCCATAGGACAAGTGAACACTGAAGCTTTCTTT. Protein product: CASSAIGQVNTEAFF.